Below are 30 T cell receptor beta chains sequenced from a single sample in a study of blood T cell repertoires in COVID-19 (dated by TCRdb to about 2020). Library creation used the immunoSEQ multiplex PCR assay. The table was pulled from immuneACCESS by TCRdb, which kept in-frame rearrangements only. Such tables lose some clones; where checked, under half of the loss comes from unresolved V genes, and the rest has no known cause. The sample profile shows more than 250,000 clones; around 84% of them were found once. The ten largest clones take up roughly 10% of the sample. The sample comprised PBMCs or T cells enriched from blood (not recorded which). All receptors derive from a woman aged 18-29 years who had recovered from COVID-19.

The chain uses TRBV5-6 and TRBJ1-2, with TRBD1 matching over 8 bases. Germline loops: CDR1 SGHDT, CDR2 YYEEEE. This CDR3 spans 13 amino acids. Trimming at V came to 4 bases and at J to 8 bases, leaving 7 bases not matched to a gene. Written as DNA, the CDR3 is TGTGCCAGCAGCCCCCAGGGGGCGGTCGGCTACACCTTC. Translated, it gives CASSPQGAVGYTF. Complete variable domain (other parts from reference TRBV5-6 and TRBJ1-2): DAGVTQSPTHLIKTRGQQVTLRCSPKSGHDTVSWYQQALGQGPQFIFQYYEEEERQRGNFPDRFSGHQFPNYSSELNVNALLLGDSALYLCASSPQGAVGYTFGSGTRLTVV.

This chain uses TRBV15 with TRBJ1-6; 7 nucleotides agree with TRBD1. The CDR3 extends over 18 amino acids. After removal of 3 bases from V and 8 bases from J, the junction contained 16 bases not matched to a gene. Germline V CDR1 and CDR2: LNHNV, YYDKDF (reference sequence). The CDR3 region has the DNA TGTGCCACCAGCAGCCTCAGGGGGGCAGGGGTAGGGCATTCACCCCTCCACTTT. Translation: CATSSLRGAGVGHSPLHF.

This sequence joins TRBV28 and TRBJ2-3, with 7 positions matching TRBD1. The CDR3 contains 15 residues. The junction had 12 bases not matched to a gene; V was cut back by 9 bases and J by 3 bases. Germline V gene lookup returns CDR1 MDHEN and CDR2 SYDVKM. The CDR3 DNA reads as TGTGCCAGACGCATGAAGGGGGCAGGGACAGATACGCAGTATTTT. Translation gives CARRMKGAGTDTQYF.

V usage is TRBV18 and J usage is TRBJ1-5; the D is unclear. The germline V and J ends were trimmed by 4 bases and 5 bases, with 6 bases remaining between them. The CDR3 totals 12 residues. The germline V gene has CDR1 KGHSH and CDR2 LQKENI. The CDR3 nucleotides are TGTGCCAGCTCACGGAGAGATCAGCCCCAGCATTTT. Residues: CASSRRDQPQHF.

This rearrangement joins TRBV18 to TRBJ2-7, with 10 bases that match TRBD1. CDR1 and CDR2 (germline): KGHSH, LQKENI. V shed 3 bases and J 7 bases; nucleotides not matched to a gene: 6. This CDR3 is built from 14 residues. The CDR3 DNA reads TGTGCCAGCTCACCCCTTGACAGGGGGCGAGAGCAGTACTTC. Its protein is CASSPLDRGREQYF.

V gene TRBV27 combines with J gene TRBJ1-5; D is ambiguous. Per the germline V gene, CDR1 is MNHEY and CDR2 is SMNVEV (reference sequence). With 4 bases removed from V and 3 bases from J, the gap between germline ends came to 10 bases. There are 14 residues in the CDR3. DNA for the CDR3: TGTGCCAGCAGTTCGGCAGGCTACAATCAGCCCCAGCATTTT. As protein: CASSSAGYNQPQHF.

This clone was counted a few times. This chain links TRBV18 with TRBJ1-2, with TRBD1 as a possible D gene (5 bases). CDR3 size: 15 residues. Trimming shortened V by 0 bases and J by 3 bases, and 11 bases separated the two germline ends. CDR1 KGHSH and CDR2 LQKENI come from the germline V gene. CDR3 loop: CASSPPDGGDYGYTF. For the CDR3, the DNA is TGTGCCAGCTCACCACCCGACGGGGGTGACTATGGCTACACCTTC. Together with reference TRBV18 and TRBJ1-2, the CDR3 gives the full variable domain: NAGVMQNPRHLVRRRGQEARLRCSPMKGHSHVYWYRQLPEEGLKFMVYLQKENIIDESGMPKERFSAEFPKEGPSILRIQQVVRGDSAAYFCASSPPDGGDYGYTFGSGTRLTVV.

This clone was seen only a few times. The rearrangement uses TRBV2 and TRBJ2-7; TRBD2 might be the D (6 bases). CDR1 and CDR2 from the germline V gene are SNHLY and FYNNEI. CDR3 length: 13 amino acids. V was clipped by 10 bases and J by 0 bases, with 13 bases between them. The chain's CDR3 is CATGGTNSYEQYF. The CDR3 DNA follows: TGTGCCACTGGCGGGACGAACTCCTACGAGCAGTACTTC. The full variable domain, rest sourced from reference TRBV2 and TRBJ2-7, is EPEVTQTPSHQVTQMGQEVILRCVPISNHLYFYWYRQILGQKVEFLVSFYNNEISEKSEIFDDQFSVERPDGSNFTLKIRSTKLEDSAMYFCATGGTNSYEQYFGPGTRLTVT.

The table lists this clone with a count of one. This may arise from a read error, as a much more abundant clone is one base away. Other DNA sequences in the same sample also yield this CDR3. This chain connects TRBV5-1 to TRBJ2-2, with TRBD2 identical over 7 bases. The CDR3 sequence is 14 residues long. Trimming removed 3 bases from V and 1 base from J; junction bases left unmatched: 0. Germline CDR1 SGHRS, CDR2 YFSETQ. The CDR3 bases are TGCGCCAGCAGCTCTAGCGGGAACACCGGGGAGCTGTTTTTT. Protein sequence: CASSSSGNTGELFF.

This clone was observed a few times. The chain links TRBV6-5 to TRBJ1-5; D unresolved. Germline V gene sequence: CDR1 MNHEY, CDR2 SVGAGI. CDR3 length equals 12 residues. With 6 bases removed from V and 6 bases from J, the gap between germline ends came to 9 bases. CDR3 sequence reads: CASSDPGQPQHF. For the CDR3, the DNA is TGTGCCAGCAGCGACCCAGGTCAGCCCCAGCATTTT.

The rearrangement joins TRBV11-2 to TRBJ2-5; D gene unclear. V gave up 4 bases and J gave up 4 bases, with 13 bases separating them. CDR3 size: 14 residues. Per the germline V gene, CDR1 is SGHAT and CDR2 is FQNNGV. The CDR3 DNA is TGTGCCAGCAGCTCTAACGCCCTTCGAGAGACCCAGTACTTC. Its protein is CASSSNALRETQYF.

A remark on this clone: Distinct nucleotide sequences in the sample also encode this CDR3. J is TRBJ2-2 and V is TRBV3-1 (or the pseudogene TRBV3-2); 7 positions agree with TRBD2. This CDR3 has 14 residues. V was clipped by 3 bases and J by 5 bases; unmatched bases: 3. The germline V gene encodes CDR1 LGHDT and CDR2 YNNKEL (reference sequence). CDR3 sequence reads: CASSQGGNTGELFF. The CDR3 nucleotides read TGTGCCAGCAGCCAGGGGGGGAATACCGGGGAGCTGTTTTTT.

The rearrangement uses TRBV13 and TRBJ2-1; D perhaps matches TRBD2 (7 bases). CDR1 and CDR2 (germline): PRHDT, FYEKMQ (reference sequence). The CDR3 runs to 15 residues. Trimming took off 6 bases at V and 0 bases at J, with 12 bases between the two ends. The CDR3 DNA follows: TGTGCCAGCAGGACGGGGGGCAGCTCCTACAATGAGCAGTTCTTC. This translates into CASRTGGSSYNEQFF.

The gene calls are TRBV30 and TRBJ1-1; D remains unclear. CDR3 size: 11 residues. Germline CDR1 and CDR2: GTSNPN and SVGIG (reference sequence). V was shortened by 4 bases and J by 7 bases, with 10 bases between the two germline ends. The CDR3 DNA sequence: TGTGCCTGGAAGGTAGGAGTTGAAGCTTTCTTT. It yields the protein CAWKVGVEAFF.

Details on this clone: Other DNA sequences in this specimen translate into the identical CDR3. The chain carries TRBV12-3 or TRBV12-4 and TRBJ2-5; D is uncertain. The V and J ends lost 3 bases and 4 bases respectively, with 3 bases between them. This CDR3 contains 11 residues. The CDR3 spells CASSFGETQYF. As DNA, the CDR3 is TGTGCCAGCAGTTTCGGAGAGACCCAGTACTTC.

This chain connects TRBV3-1 (or the pseudogene TRBV3-2) to TRBJ2-7; a possible D gene is TRBD2 (5 bases). This CDR3 spans 14 amino acids. Per the germline V gene, CDR1 is LGHDT and CDR2 is YNNKEL (reference sequence). V was trimmed by 1 base and J by 3 bases, leaving 10 bases between them. The CDR3 region is CASSQAGVFYEQYF. CDR3 bases: TGTGCCAGCAGCCAAGCCGGGGTGTTCTACGAGCAGTACTTC.

The CDR3 loop is CASSHQGKDEKLFF. As DNA, the CDR3 is TGTGCCAGCAGTCACCAGGGGAAGGATGAAAAACTGTTTTTT. The chain employs TRBV2 and TRBJ1-4, with a tentative D call TRBD1 (6 bases). The CDR3 runs to 14 residues. CDR1 and CDR2 (germline): SNHLY, FYNNEI. V dropped 5 bases and J dropped 6 bases, with 13 bases sitting between them.

The rearrangement links TRBV7-8 to TRBJ1-2; the D gene is possibly TRBD1 (5 bases). Germline V CDR1 and CDR2: SGHVS, FQNEAQ. V lost 5 bases to trimming and J lost 7 bases, with 20 bases between them. This CDR3 is 15 amino acids long. CDR3: CASSPRTQGPGGYTF. The CDR3 DNA follows: TGTGCCAGCAGCCCGAGGACCCAGGGTCCCGGTGGCTACACCTTC.

This clone was seen once. The chain uses TRBV7-3 and TRBJ2-1; the match to TRBD2 covers 8 bases. The trim removed 3 bases at V and 5 bases at J, leaving 9 bases unmatched. CDR1 and CDR2 from the germline V gene are SGHTA and FQGTGA. The CDR3 loop spans 16 amino acids. The DNA of the CDR3 is TGTGCCAGCAGCTTGCAGTTTGGAGCGGGGGACAATGAGCAGTTCTTC. Translating gives CASSLQFGAGDNEQFF.

The chain employs TRBV9 and TRBJ2-2; 7 bases agree with TRBD2. The CDR3 is made up of 16 amino acids. Germline lookup yields CDR1 SGDLS and CDR2 YYNGEE. After removal of 7 bases from V and 4 bases from J, the junction contained 13 bases not matched to a gene. CDR3 loop: CASSKTAGVSTGELFF. The CDR3 region has the DNA TGTGCCAGCTCAAAAACCGCGGGAGTGAGCACCGGGGAGCTGTTTTTT.

The chain joins TRBV5-6 to TRBJ1-1; 7 bases are shared with TRBD1. There are 17 residues in the CDR3. V shed 4 bases, J shed 3 bases, and the junction held 15 bases outside the gene matches. Germline loops: CDR1 SGHDT, CDR2 YYEEEE. As DNA, the CDR3 is TGTGCCAGCAGCCTAACACAGGGGACCATCATTTACACTGAAGCTTTCTTT. Protein: CASSLTQGTIIYTEAFF.

The V call is TRBV5-1, the J call TRBJ2-3; TRBD2 matches 13 bases. V lost 0 bases, J lost 10 bases, and 11 bases stayed unmatched. The CDR3 has 17 residues. Germline V CDR1 and CDR2: SGHRS, YFSETQ. The DNA of the CDR3 is TGCGCCAGCAGCTTGGGGACTAGCGGGGGTTATAAGCGGCCGCAGTATTTT. Translating it yields CASSLGTSGGYKRPQYF. Based on the CDR3 plus reference TRBV5-1 and TRBJ2-3, the full variable domain is KAGVTQTPRYLIKTRGQQVTLSCSPISGHRSVSWYQQTPGQGLQFLFEYFSETQRNKGNFPGRFSGRQFSNSRSEMNVSTLELGDSALYLCASSLGTSGGYKRPQYFGPGTRLTVL.

J is TRBJ2-1 and V is TRBV6-5; possible D gene TRBD2, 6 bases. The CDR3 totals 13 residues. Germline V gene data show CDR1 as MNHEY and CDR2 as SVGAGI. Trimming removed 5 bases from V and 4 bases from J, with 9 bases in between. CDR3 in amino acids: CASSRTTYNEQFF. The CDR3 region has the DNA TGTGCCAGCAGTAGGACTACTTACAATGAGCAGTTCTTC.

This chain links TRBV29-1 with TRBJ2-5; TRBD1 is a possible D gene (6 bases). V lost 3 bases to trimming and J lost 2 bases, with 16 bases between them. The CDR3 runs to 15 residues. Germline values: CDR1 SQVTM, CDR2 ANQGSEA. The CDR3 loop reads CSVERARDIQETQYF. The CDR3 DNA is TGCAGCGTTGAGCGAGCCCGGGACATTCAAGAGACCCAGTACTTC. The full variable domain, its missing parts supplied by reference TRBV29-1 and TRBJ2-5, is SAVISQKPSRDICQRGTSLTIQCQVDSQVTMMFWYRQQPGQSLTLIATANQGSEATYESGFVIDKFPISRPNLTFSTLTVSNMSPEDSSIYLCSVERARDIQETQYFGPGTRLLVL.

This sequence joins TRBV9 and TRBJ1-2; no reliable D call. Germline lookup yields CDR1 SGDLS and CDR2 YYNGEE. The CDR3 spans 13 residues. The V and J ends lost 0 bases and 3 bases respectively, with 6 bases between them. The CDR3 here is CASSVEADYGYTF. Here the CDR3 DNA reads TGTGCCAGCAGCGTAGAGGCGGACTATGGCTACACCTTC. The entire variable domain, with the rest obtained from reference TRBV9 and TRBJ1-2, is as follows: DSGVTQTPKHLITATGQRVTLRCSPRSGDLSVYWYQQSLDQGLQFLIQYYNGEERAKGNILERFSAQQFPDLHSELNLSSLELGDSALYFCASSVEADYGYTFGSGTRLTVV.

The CDR3 spells CSATGGRSGNTIYF. DNA of the CDR3: TGCAGCGCCACGGGGGGGCGGTCTGGAAACACCATATATTTT. The chain is built from TRBV29-1 and TRBJ1-3, with D perhaps TRBD1 (6 bases). Germline CDR1 reads SQVTM; CDR2 reads ANQGSEA. Trimming cost V 7 bases and J 1 base, with 14 bases left between them. The CDR3 has 14 amino acids.

J is TRBJ2-2 and V is TRBV6-5; 11 bases align to TRBD1. From germline, CDR1 is MNHEY and CDR2 SVGAGI. The CDR3 extends over 13 amino acids. V lost 9 bases, J lost 6 bases, and 3 bases stayed unmatched. The chain's CDR3 is CASRDRGAGELFF. In DNA form, the CDR3 reads TGTGCCAGTCGGGACAGGGGGGCCGGGGAGCTGTTTTTT.

V usage is TRBV10-2 and J usage is TRBJ1-1; TRBD1 might be the D (6 bases). Germline values: CDR1 WSHSY, CDR2 SAAADI. Trimming stripped 4 bases from V and 0 bases from J, with 27 bases between. CDR3 length: 20 residues. The chain's CDR3 is CASSGTAGGEGPAMNTEAFF. For the CDR3, the DNA is TGCGCCAGCAGTGGAACGGCTGGGGGCGAGGGGCCTGCTATGAACACTGAAGCTTTCTTT.

As concerns this clone: This could be a read error, since a much larger clone is one nucleotide away. This chain connects TRBV7-6 to TRBJ1-1, with 8 bases that match TRBD1. Losses at the gene ends were 3 bases for V and 1 base for J; bases not matched to a gene: 1. Germline CDR1 is SGHVS and CDR2 is FNYEAQ. This CDR3 is built from 14 residues. The CDR3 DNA reads as TGTGCCAGCAGCTTTGGGACAGGGAACACTGAAGCTTTCTTT. Residues: CASSFGTGNTEAFF.

J is TRBJ2-7 and V is TRBV5-1, with 7 bases fitting TRBD1. J lost 0 bases, V lost 3 bases, and 9 bases had no gene match. The germline V gene encodes CDR1 SGHRS and CDR2 YFSETQ. This CDR3 is 16 amino acids long. CDR3 DNA: TGCGCCAGCAGCTCGGACCTGGACAGGTCCTCCTACGAGCAGTACTTC. It specifies CASSSDLDRSSYEQYF.